The 3 T cell receptor beta chains below come from one sample, sequenced in a study of OX40 agonist ivuxolimab in advanced cancers. Some clones are missing from TCRdb's copy, which holds only in-frame ones; the method was immunoSEQ multiplex PCR. The sample carries some 60,000 clones, around 87% recorded once. This specimen consisted of CD4+ or CD8+ T cells sorted from blood, obtained in a trial of the OX40 agonist ivuxolimab. Receptors were obtained from an adult with an advanced solid tumor such as melanoma, head and neck, liver or kidney cancer.

The chain combines TRBV9 with TRBJ2-5; D could derive from TRBD1 or TRBD2 (5 bases each). The V gene lost 3 bases and the J gene lost 1 base, with 13 bases spanning the gap. This CDR3 contains 15 residues. Germline V gene data show CDR1 as SGDLS and CDR2 as YYNGEE. The CDR3 sequence is CASSAQMGVQETQYF. CDR3 DNA sequence: TGTGCCAGCAGCGCACAAATGGGGGTCCAAGAGACCCAGTACTTC.

The rearrangement joins TRBV7-8 to TRBJ1-3; the D gene is possibly TRBD1 (6 bases). The CDR3 has 17 amino acids. Trimming stripped 3 bases from V and 0 bases from J, with 15 bases between. Per germline, CDR1 SGHVS and CDR2 FQNEAQ. The CDR3 DNA sequence: TGTGCCAGCAGCTTCGGGACGGGGGGCATCTCTGGAAACACCATATATTTT. Protein product: CASSFGTGGISGNTIYF.

The chain couples TRBV11-2 to TRBJ1-1; 8 bases are shared with TRBD1. The V and J ends lost 4 bases and 7 bases, in that order; junction bases with no gene match: 8. The CDR3 is 14 residues long. Germline CDR1 is SGHAT and CDR2 is FQNNGV. CDR3 in amino acids: CASSSVPGQDEAFF. For the CDR3, the DNA is TGTGCCAGCAGCTCAGTTCCGGGACAGGATGAAGCTTTCTTT.